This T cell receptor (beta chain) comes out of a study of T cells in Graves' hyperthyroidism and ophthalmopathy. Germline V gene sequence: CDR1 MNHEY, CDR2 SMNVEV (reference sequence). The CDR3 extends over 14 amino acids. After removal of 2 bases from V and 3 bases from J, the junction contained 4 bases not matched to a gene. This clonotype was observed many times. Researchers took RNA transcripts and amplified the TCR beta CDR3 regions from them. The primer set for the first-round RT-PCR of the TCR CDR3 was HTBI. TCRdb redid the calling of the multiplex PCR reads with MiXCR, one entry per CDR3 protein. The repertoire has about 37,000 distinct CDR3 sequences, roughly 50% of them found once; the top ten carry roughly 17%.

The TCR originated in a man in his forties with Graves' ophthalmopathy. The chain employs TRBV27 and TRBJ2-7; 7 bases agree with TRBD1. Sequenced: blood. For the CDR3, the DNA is TGTGCCAGCAGTTTACTACCAGGGGGCTACGAGCAGTACTTC. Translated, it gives CASSLLPGGYEQYF.